This TCR beta chain was observed in a study of T cell changes during pregnancy in multiple sclerosis. Per germline, CDR1 SGHTA and CDR2 FQGNSA. The length of the CDR3 is 16 residues. Trimming took off 5 bases at V and 5 bases at J, with 21 bases between the two ends. TCRdb keeps only in-frame clones here, not all; method: immunoSEQ multiplex PCR. The sample yields about 23,000 clones, more than 75% seen once. Specimen: CD8+ T cells from peripheral blood mononuclear cells, collected before pregnancy. The rearrangement joins TRBV7-2 to TRBJ1-2; TRBD1 is a possible D gene (5 bases). The TCR was taken from a female donor with multiple sclerosis, enrolled in a pregnancy study. The CDR3 bases are TGTGCCAGCAGCCCCAGGGTCGCCAATACCTTTTATGGCTACACCTTC. Translated, it gives CASSPRVANTFYGYTF.